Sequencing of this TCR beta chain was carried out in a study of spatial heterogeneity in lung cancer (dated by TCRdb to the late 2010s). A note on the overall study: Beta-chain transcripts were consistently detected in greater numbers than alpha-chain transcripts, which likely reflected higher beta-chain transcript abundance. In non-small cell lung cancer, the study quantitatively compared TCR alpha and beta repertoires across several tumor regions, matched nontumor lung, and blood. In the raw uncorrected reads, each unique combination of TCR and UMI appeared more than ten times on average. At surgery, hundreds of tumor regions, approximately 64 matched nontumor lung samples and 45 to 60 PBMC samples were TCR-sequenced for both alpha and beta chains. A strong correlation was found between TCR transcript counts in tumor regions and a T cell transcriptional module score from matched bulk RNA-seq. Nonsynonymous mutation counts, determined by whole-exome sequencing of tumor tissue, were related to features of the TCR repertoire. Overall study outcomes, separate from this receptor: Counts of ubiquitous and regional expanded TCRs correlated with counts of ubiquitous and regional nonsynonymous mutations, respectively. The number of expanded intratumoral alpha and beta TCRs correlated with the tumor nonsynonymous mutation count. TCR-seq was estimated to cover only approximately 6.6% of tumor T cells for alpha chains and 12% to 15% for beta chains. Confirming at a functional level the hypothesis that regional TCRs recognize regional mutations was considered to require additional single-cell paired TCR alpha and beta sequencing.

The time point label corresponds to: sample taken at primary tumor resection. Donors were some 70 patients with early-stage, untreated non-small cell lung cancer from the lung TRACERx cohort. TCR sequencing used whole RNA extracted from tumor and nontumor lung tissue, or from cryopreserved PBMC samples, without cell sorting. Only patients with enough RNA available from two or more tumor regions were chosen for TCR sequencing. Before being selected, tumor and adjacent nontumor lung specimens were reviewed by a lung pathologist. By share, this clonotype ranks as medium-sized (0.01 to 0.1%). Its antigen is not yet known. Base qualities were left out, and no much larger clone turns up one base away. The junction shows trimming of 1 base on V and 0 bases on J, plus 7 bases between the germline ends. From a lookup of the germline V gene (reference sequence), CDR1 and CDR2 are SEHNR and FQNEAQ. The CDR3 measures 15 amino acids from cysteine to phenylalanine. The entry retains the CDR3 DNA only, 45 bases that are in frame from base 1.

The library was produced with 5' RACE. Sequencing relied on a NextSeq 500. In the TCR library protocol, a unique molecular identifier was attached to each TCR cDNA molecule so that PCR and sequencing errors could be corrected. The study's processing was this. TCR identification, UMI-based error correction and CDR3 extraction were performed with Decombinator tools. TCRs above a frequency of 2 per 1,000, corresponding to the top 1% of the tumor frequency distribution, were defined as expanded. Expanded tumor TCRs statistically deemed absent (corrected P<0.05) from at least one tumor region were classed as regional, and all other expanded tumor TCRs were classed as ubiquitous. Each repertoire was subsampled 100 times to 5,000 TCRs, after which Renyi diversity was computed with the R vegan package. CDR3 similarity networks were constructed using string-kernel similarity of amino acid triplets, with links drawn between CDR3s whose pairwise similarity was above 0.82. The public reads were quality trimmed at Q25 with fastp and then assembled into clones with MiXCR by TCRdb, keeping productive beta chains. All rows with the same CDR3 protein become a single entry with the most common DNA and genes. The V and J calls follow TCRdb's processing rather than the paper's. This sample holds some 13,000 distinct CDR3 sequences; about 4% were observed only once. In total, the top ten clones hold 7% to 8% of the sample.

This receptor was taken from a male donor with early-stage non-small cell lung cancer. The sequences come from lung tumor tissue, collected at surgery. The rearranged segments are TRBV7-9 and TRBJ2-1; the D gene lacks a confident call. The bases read TGTGCCAGCAGCTTAGACGGATCCTCCTACAATGAGCAGTTCTTC. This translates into CASSLDGSSYNEQFF.